The subject of this entry is one T cell receptor beta chain. The data were taken from a study of T cell changes during pregnancy in multiple sclerosis. Profiled with immunoSEQ multiplex PCR; TCRdb holds only in-frame clones, not every one. The sample lists more than 55,000 clones; around nine tenths were seen once. This CDR3 contains 16 residues. V was clipped by 6 bases and J by 1 base; unmatched bases: 4. Germline V CDR1 and CDR2: KGHSH, LQKENI. The sample consisted of CD4+ T cells from peripheral blood mononuclear cells, taken in the third trimester of pregnancy. The chain combines TRBV18 with TRBJ2-1, with TRBD2 matching over 12 bases. The receptor was isolated from a female donor with multiple sclerosis, enrolled in a pregnancy study. CDR3 sequence (DNA): TGTGCCAGCTCCCCCACTAGCGGGAGGTCCTACAATGAGCAGTTCTTC. Amino acid sequence: CASSPTSGRSYNEQFF.